What follows are 22 T cell receptor beta chains derived from one specimen sequenced in a study of monozygotic twins with inflammatory bowel disease. TCRdb derives one entry per CDR3 protein from the 5' RACE reads, leaving out DNA. Here the sample table reports about 450,000 distinct CDR3 sequences. Sequenced sample: blood. These receptors were obtained from a human donor with ulcerative colitis or Crohn's disease, or a healthy co-twin of an affected twin (not recorded which).

The rearrangement uses TRBV6-5 and TRBJ1-3; the D call of TRBD1 rests on TCRdb alone, since no DNA is present to check it. CDR3 length equals 15 residues. Germline loops: CDR1 MNHEY, CDR2 SVGAGI. CDR3 in amino acids: CASSSGTASGNTIYF.

The rearrangement joins TRBV29-1 to TRBJ2-5; TCRdb outputs TRBD1, but without DNA this stays unchecked. CDR1 and CDR2 from the germline V gene are SQVTM and ANQGSEA. The CDR3 is 13 residues long. CDR3 protein: CSVVDSSLGTQYF.

This chain links TRBV7-9 with TRBJ2-1; TCRdb's D gene call, TRBD2, goes unchecked for lack of DNA. From germline, CDR1 is SEHNR and CDR2 FQNEAQ (reference sequence). This CDR3 is built from 14 residues. The CDR3 reads CASSLNTREGKQFF.

CDR3 amino acids: CASSQVGDTEAFF. This chain connects TRBV4-1 to TRBJ1-1. The CDR3 runs 13 residues. The germline CDR1 and CDR2 sequences are MGHRA and YSYEKL.

V usage is TRBV20-1 and J usage is TRBJ2-7; TCRdb's D gene call, TRBD2, goes unchecked for lack of DNA. CDR1 is DFQATT and CDR2 is SNEGSKA in the germline V gene (reference sequence). This CDR3 is built from 14 residues. CDR3 in amino acids: CSAPSGRGSYEQYF.

The J gene is TRBJ2-3, the V gene TRBV6-1; the D call of TRBD2 rests on TCRdb alone, since no DNA is present to check it. Germline V gives CDR1 MNHNS, CDR2 SASEGT. The CDR3 runs 16 residues. The CDR3 spells CASSRLAGDLTDTQYF.

The chain couples TRBV24-1 to TRBJ2-7; TCRdb's D call, TRBD1, is unchecked because there is no DNA. The CDR3 is 14 residues long. Per the germline V gene, CDR1 is KGHDR and CDR2 is SFDVKD. CDR3 protein: CATSDPDRNYEQYF.

J is TRBJ2-2 and V is TRBV15; TCRdb's D call, TRBD2, is unchecked because there is no DNA. Germline CDR1 and CDR2: LNHNV and YYDKDF (reference sequence). The CDR3 is 14 amino acids. CDR3 region: CATSRQAGKGELFF.

The V and J genes are TRBV20-1 and TRBJ1-1. Looked up from germline, CDR1 is DFQATT and CDR2 is SNEGSKA (reference sequence). The CDR3 contains 12 residues. The CDR3 region is CSAQGRGTEAFF.

The chain links TRBV27 to TRBJ1-2; the D call from TCRdb, TRBD1, cannot be confirmed without DNA. The CDR3 totals 13 residues. Germline CDR1 is MNHEY and CDR2 is SMNVEV (reference sequence). CDR3 amino acids: CASSFQGGDGYTF.

The rearrangement links TRBV7-6 to TRBJ2-7; TCRdb names TRBD1, which stays unverified in the absence of DNA. The CDR3 spans 15 residues. Germline values: CDR1 SGHVS, CDR2 FNYEAQ. CDR3: CASSLRPTGSYEQYF.

V is TRBV3-1 and J is TRBJ1-1; with no DNA, the TCRdb D assignment of TRBD1 cannot be verified. The CDR3 runs to 14 residues. Germline CDR1 is LGHDT and CDR2 is YNNKEL (reference sequence). CDR3 in amino acids: CASSSGQGAGEAFF. Full variable domain (missing parts from reference TRBV3-1 and TRBJ1-1): DTAVSQTPKYLVTQMGNDKSIKCEQNLGHDTMYWYKQDSKKFLKIMFSYNNKELIINETVPNRFSPKSPDKAHLNLHINSLELGDSAVYFCASSSGQGAGEAFFGQGTRLTVV.

The J gene is TRBJ2-1, the V gene TRBV7-9; absent DNA, TCRdb's TRBD2 call cannot be checked. CDR3 length: 15 amino acids. CDR1 is SEHNR and CDR2 is FQNEAQ in the germline V gene (reference sequence). This CDR3 reads CASSSLADSYNEQFF.

The V call is TRBV12-3 or TRBV12-4, the J call TRBJ2-1. This CDR3 is 15 amino acids long. CDR3 region: CASSFRQGPYNEQFF.

The chain has TRBV20-1 and TRBJ2-7; TCRdb proposes TRBD1, but this gene call is untestable without DNA. CDR1 is DFQATT and CDR2 is SNEGSKA in the germline V gene (reference sequence). This CDR3 comprises 15 residues. The CDR3 spells CSASYGTGNSYEQYF.

The genes are TRBV7-2 and TRBJ2-7; TCRdb designates TRBD1, a call that cannot be tested without DNA. Germline CDR1 reads SGHTA; CDR2 reads FQGNSA. The CDR3 is made up of 15 amino acids. This chain's CDR3 is CASSLGTGGQNEQYF.

J is TRBJ2-1 and V is TRBV5-1. CDR3 length: 14 amino acids. From germline, CDR1 is SGHRS and CDR2 YFSETQ. This CDR3 is CASSLGAAYNEQFF.

The chain links TRBV20-1 to TRBJ2-3; TCRdb reports TRBD2, a call that lacks DNA to check it against. Germline CDR1 DFQATT, CDR2 SNEGSKA (reference sequence). The CDR3 extends over 14 amino acids. The CDR3 sequence: CRAKLGGLTDTQYF.

The J gene is TRBJ1-3, the V gene TRBV18. This CDR3 comprises 14 residues. Germline CDR1 and CDR2: KGHSH and LQKENI. The CDR3 sequence is CASSPPEWENTIYF.

CDR3 sequence reads: CASSPYRSFTDTQYF. The J gene is TRBJ2-3, the V gene TRBV27; TCRdb returns TRBD1, unconfirmable since there is no DNA. This CDR3 is 15 amino acids long. Germline assignment: CDR1 MNHEY and CDR2 SMNVEV (reference sequence).

The chain has TRBV19 and TRBJ1-1; TCRdb outputs TRBD1, but without DNA this stays unchecked. This CDR3 comprises 13 residues. Germline V gene data show CDR1 as LNHDA and CDR2 as SQIVND (reference sequence). The CDR3 protein is CASSVQGGTEVFF.

The rearrangement links TRBV7-9 to TRBJ2-1; the TCRdb D gene call, TRBD1, has no DNA to confirm it. This CDR3 is built from 16 residues. CDR1 is SEHNR, CDR2 FQNEAQ, per germline (reference sequence). This chain's CDR3 is CASSSGRGSSYNEQFF.